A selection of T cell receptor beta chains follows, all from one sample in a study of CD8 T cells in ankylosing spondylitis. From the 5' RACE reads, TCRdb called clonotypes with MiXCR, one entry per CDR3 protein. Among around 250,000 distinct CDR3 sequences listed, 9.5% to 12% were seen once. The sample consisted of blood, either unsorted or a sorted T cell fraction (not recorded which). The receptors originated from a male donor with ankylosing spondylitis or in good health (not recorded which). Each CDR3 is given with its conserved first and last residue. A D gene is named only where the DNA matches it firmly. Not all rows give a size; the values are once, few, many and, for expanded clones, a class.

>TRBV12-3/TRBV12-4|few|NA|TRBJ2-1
TGTGCCAGCCTCGCCAGCACCTACAATGAGCAGTTCTTC
CASLASTYNEQFF
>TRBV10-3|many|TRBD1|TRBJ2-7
TGTGCCATCAGTGAGTCGATGAGGGGACAGGGCTACGAGCAGTACTTC
CAISESMRGQGYEQYF
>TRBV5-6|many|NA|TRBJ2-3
TGTGCCAGCAGCTCAGGGACAGATACGCAGTATTTT
CASSSGTDTQYF
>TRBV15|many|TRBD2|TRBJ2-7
TGTGCCACCAGCAGGAATCCGGGACTAGCGGGAGGGAACTCCTACGAGCAGTACTTC
CATSRNPGLAGGNSYEQYF
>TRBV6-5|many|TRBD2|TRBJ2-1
TGTGCCAGCAGTTACGGACTAGCGGCATCCTACAATGAGCAGTTCTTC
CASSYGLAASYNEQFF
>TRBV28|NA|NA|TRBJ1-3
TGTGCCAGCAGAGGAAACACCATATATTTT
CASRGNTIYF
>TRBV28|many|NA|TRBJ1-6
TGTGCCAGCGGCAGGCCCGGGGGAGGGTCACCCCTCCACTTT
CASGRPGGGSPLHF
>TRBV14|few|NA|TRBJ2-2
TGTGCCAGCAGCCAAGATCTGGAGCGGCTCACCGGGGAGCTGTTTTTT
CASSQDLERLTGELFF
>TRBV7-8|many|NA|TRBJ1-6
TGTGCCAGCAGCTTAGTCTCGGGGGCCGCATATAATTCACCCCTCCACTTT
CASSLVSGAAYNSPLHF
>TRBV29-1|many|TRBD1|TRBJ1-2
TGCAGCGCCGAGACAGGGGCCTACACCTTC
CSAETGAYTF
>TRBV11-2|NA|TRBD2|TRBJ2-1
TGTGCCAGCAGCTTAGGTCAAGGGAATCTAGCGGGAGGAAATGAGCAGTTCTTC
CASSLGQGNLAGGNEQFF
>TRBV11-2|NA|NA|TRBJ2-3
TGTGCCAGCAGCCCGGAGGGGCGCATCACAGATACGCAGTATTTT
CASSPEGRITDTQYF
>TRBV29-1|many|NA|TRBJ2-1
TGCAGCGTTTTGGATCATGAGCAGTTCTTC
CSVLDHEQFF
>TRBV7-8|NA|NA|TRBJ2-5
TGTGCCAGCAGCAAGGTAGAGGAGACCCAGTACTTC
CASSKVEETQYF